The next 11 T cell receptor beta chains were all read from a single sample in a study of CD8 T cells in Susac syndrome. cDNA came from about 0.46 to 1 ug RNA primed by random hexamers. MiXCR, run by TCRdb on the immunoSEQ multiplex PCR reads, gives a single entry per CDR3 protein. The profile shows roughly 200,000 distinct CDR3 sequences, 85% to 95% of them singletons. The sequenced material came from CD4+ T cells from PBMCs. These receptors were collected from a human donor with Susac syndrome.

J is TRBJ1-2 and V is TRBV19; TRBD1 is a possible D gene (5 bases). Germline CDR1 LNHDA, CDR2 SQIVND (reference sequence). V was cut by 7 bases and J by 8 bases, with 32 bases left in between. This CDR3 has 18 residues. In DNA, the CDR3 is TGTGCCAGTAACGGTTTCGGTCGGGGCTCGATATCACGGATGGGCTACACCTTC. Protein product: CASNGFGRGSISRMGYTF.

The rearrangement links TRBV20-1 to TRBJ2-7; TRBD2 agrees at 11 bases. There are 14 residues in the CDR3. With V trimmed by 4 bases and J by 2 bases, 4 bases remained unmatched. In germline, CDR1 is DFQATT, CDR2 SNEGSKA (reference sequence). The CDR3 DNA is TGCAGTGCTATTTCTAGCGGGGGGACCTACGAGCAGTACTTC. It is translated as CSAISSGGTYEQYF.

The chain has TRBV12-3 or TRBV12-4 and TRBJ1-2; no definite D call. The CDR3 is 15 residues long. Trimming shortened V by 2 bases and J by 5 bases, and 15 bases separated the two germline ends. CDR3 coding DNA: TGTGCCAGCAGTTTACAGCCAGCAAGGGCTTATGGCTACACCTTC. Translating gives CASSLQPARAYGYTF.

There are a few counts of this clonotype. The rearrangement joins TRBV6-1 to TRBJ1-1, with TRBD1 identical over 7 bases. Germline CDR1 is MNHNS and CDR2 is SASEGT. Trimming cost V 4 bases and J 1 base; bases outside gene matches: 0. The CDR3 covers 13 residues. DNA of the CDR3: TGTGCCAGCAGTGGACAGGGGAACACTGAAGCTTTCTTT. It codes for CASSGQGNTEAFF.

DNA for the CDR3: TGCAGTGCAGCCCCCTTAGCGGGAGTGGGCTACAATGAGCAGTTCTTC. Translating it yields CSAAPLAGVGYNEQFF. The V and J genes are TRBV20-1 and TRBJ2-1; TRBD2 agrees at 9 bases. Germline V gives CDR1 DFQATT, CDR2 SNEGSKA (reference sequence). With 6 bases clipped from V and 3 bases from J, the junction kept 12 bases outside the gene matches. The CDR3 consists of 16 residues.

This chain connects TRBV7-2 to TRBJ2-4; 9 bases align to TRBD1. After removal of 5 bases from V and 2 bases from J, the junction contained 7 bases not matched to a gene. There are 16 residues in the CDR3. Germline loops: CDR1 SGHTA, CDR2 FQGNSA. The CDR3 coding sequence is TGTGCCAGCAGCCCCAGACAGGGGGTGACCAAAAACATTCAGTACTTC. Translation gives CASSPRQGVTKNIQYF.

V gene TRBV18 combines with J gene TRBJ1-4; D gene uncertain. With 0 bases removed from V and 11 bases from J, the gap between germline ends came to 13 bases. Germline CDR1 is KGHSH and CDR2 is LQKENI. The CDR3 is 14 residues long. CDR3 nucleotide sequence: TGTGCCAGCTCACCACCGTCGACCGCCGGGAAACTGTTTTTT. It is translated as CASSPPSTAGKLFF. Together with reference TRBV18 and TRBJ1-4, the CDR3 gives the full variable domain: NAGVMQNPRHLVRRRGQEARLRCSPMKGHSHVYWYRQLPEEGLKFMVYLQKENIIDESGMPKERFSAEFPKEGPSILRIQQVVRGDSAAYFCASSPPSTAGKLFFGSGTQLSVL.

This chain joins TRBV15 and TRBJ2-5; no clear D. CDR3 length equals 15 residues. The germline V gene has CDR1 LNHNV and CDR2 YYDKDF (reference sequence). V lost 4 bases, J lost 5 bases, and 17 bases lay in between. The CDR3 coding sequence is TGTGCCACCAGCACCCTCGGCGCCGCCGGTGAGACCCAGTACTTC. It translates to CATSTLGAAGETQYF.

The V call is TRBV20-1, the J call TRBJ2-5, with D tentatively TRBD2 (5 bases). Germline CDR1 and CDR2: DFQATT and SNEGSKA (reference sequence). This CDR3 is 13 amino acids long. The CDR3 DNA sequence: TGCGGTTCACACCAGGCGGGCAGGGAGACCCAGTACTTC. Encoded protein: CGSHQAGRETQYF.

The rearrangement links TRBV3-1 to TRBJ2-7; tentative D call: TRBD1 (5 bases). Deletions cut 1 base from V and 1 base from J, with 8 bases between. Germline V lookup: CDR1 LGHDT, CDR2 YNNKEL (reference sequence). CDR3 length equals 14 residues. CDR3 nucleotides: TGTGCCAGCAGCCAAGTTAGGGGTTCCTACGAGCAGTACTTC. This sequence encodes CASSQVRGSYEQYF.

V is TRBV12-3 or TRBV12-4 and J is TRBJ1-4, with D uncertain. With 2 bases removed from V and 3 bases from J, the gap between germline ends came to 7 bases. The CDR3 runs 14 residues. CDR3 region: CASSLLVANEKLFF. The CDR3 DNA follows: TGTGCCAGCAGTTTATTGGTAGCTAATGAAAAACTGTTTTTT.